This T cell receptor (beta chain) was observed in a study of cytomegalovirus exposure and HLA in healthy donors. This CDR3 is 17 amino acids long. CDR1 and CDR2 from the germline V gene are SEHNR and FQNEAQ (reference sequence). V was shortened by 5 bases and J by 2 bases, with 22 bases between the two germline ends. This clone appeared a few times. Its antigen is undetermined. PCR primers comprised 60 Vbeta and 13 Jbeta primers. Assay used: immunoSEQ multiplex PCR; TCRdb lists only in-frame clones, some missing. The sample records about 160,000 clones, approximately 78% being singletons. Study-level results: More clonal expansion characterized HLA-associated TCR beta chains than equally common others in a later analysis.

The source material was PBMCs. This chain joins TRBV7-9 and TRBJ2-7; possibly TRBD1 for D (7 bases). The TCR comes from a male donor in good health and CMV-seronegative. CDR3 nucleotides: TGTGCCAGCAGCACTTACGGGGGACAGCTCCTAGCCTACGAGCAGTACTTC. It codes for CASSTYGGQLLAYEQYF. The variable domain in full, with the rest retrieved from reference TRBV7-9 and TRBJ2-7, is DTGVSQNPRHKITKRGQNVTFRCDPISEHNRLYWYRQTLGQGPEFLTYFQNEAQLEKSRLLSDRFSAERPKGSFSTLEIQRTEQGDSAMYLCASSTYGGQLLAYEQYFGPGTRLTVT.